The source of this TCR beta chain is a study of blood T cell repertoires in COVID-19. Study background: Donors in the United States, Italy and Spain gave samples during acute or convalescent COVID-19.

Assay: immunoSEQ multiplex PCR; the TCRdb copy retains only in-frame clones and omits some. The repertoire has about 310,000 clones, approximately 91% of them found once; the top ten carry around a tenth. The CDR3 contains 18 residues. The germline gives CDR1 LGHNA, CDR2 YSLEER. V was pared by 1 base and J by 0 bases, with 17 bases between. The sequence was collected from a woman in her thirties or forties who had recovered from COVID-19. The chain links TRBV4-3 to TRBJ2-3; TRBD2 is a possible D gene (5 bases). The sequencing input was PBMCs or T cells enriched from blood (not recorded which). The CDR3 coding sequence is TGCGCCAGCAGCCAAGGCCTAATGAGCGGCTCTAGCACAGATACGCAGTATTTT. This translates into CASSQGLMSGSSTDTQYF.